A selection of T cell receptor beta chains follows, all from one sample in a study of shared clonotypes between healthy human individuals. Sequencing used immunoSEQ multiplex PCR; TCRdb keeps in-frame clones, though not all of them. The data contain fewer than 1.6 million clones, approximately 98.5% of them seen just once; the ten biggest clones take up over 0.3%. The specimen sequenced was naive CD4+ T cells sorted from blood. The receptors stem from a man aged 25 to 45 in good health. CDR3s include the opening cysteine and the closing phenylalanine or tryptophan. A D gene is named only where the DNA matches it firmly. Clone size is given for some rows only: seen once, a few or many times, or a class if the clone is expanded.

j_call,v_call,clone_size,d_call,cdr3_length,cdr3_aa,cdr3_nt
TRBJ1-4,TRBV4-3,NA,NA,18,CASSQRWGGDATNEKLFF,TGCGCCAGCAGCCAAAGGTGGGGGGGGGATGCAACTAATGAAAAACTGTTTTTT
TRBJ2-2,TRBV6-5,NA,TRBD2,15,CASRGLAGATGELFF,TGTGCCAGCAGAGGACTAGCGGGAGCTACCGGGGAGCTGTTTTTT
TRBJ1-5,TRBV18,NA,NA,13,CASSPSGREPQHF,TGTGCCAGCTCACCAAGTGGGAGGGAGCCCCAGCATTTT
TRBJ1-5,TRBV28,NA,NA,13,CASSFSINQPQHF,TGTGCCAGCAGTTTTAGTATCAATCAGCCCCAGCATTTT
TRBJ2-1,TRBV2,NA,NA,15,CASSEQGGSYNEQFF,TGTGCCAGCAGTGAACAAGGGGGGAGTTACAATGAGCAGTTCTTC
TRBJ2-5,TRBV7-8,NA,TRBD2,16,CASSLVSPGGRETQYF,TGTGCCAGCAGCTTAGTCTCGCCGGGAGGGCGAGAGACCCAGTACTTC
TRBJ2-6,TRBV30,NA,NA,15,CAWSVWTSGANVLTF,TGTGCCTGGAGTGTTTGGACCTCTGGGGCCAACGTCCTGACTTTC
TRBJ2-5,TRBV11-3,NA,NA,14,CASSCPNPQETQYF,TGTGCCAGCAGCTGCCCCAACCCGCAAGAGACCCAGTACTTC
TRBJ2-7,TRBV27,NA,NA,15,CASSLSGVGSYEQYF,TGTGCCAGCAGTTTGTCAGGGGTGGGTTCCTACGAGCAGTACTTC
TRBJ2-3,TRBV9,NA,NA,13,CASGGLSTDTQYF,TGTGCCAGCGGGGGACTTAGCACAGATACGCAGTATTTT
TRBJ2-1,TRBV9,NA,NA,14,CASSVVSNYNEQFF,TGTGCCAGCAGCGTAGTGAGTAACTACAATGAGCAGTTCTTC
TRBJ2-1,TRBV11-3,NA,TRBD2,15,CASSLSLAGGNEQFF,TGTGCCAGCAGCTTATCCCTAGCGGGAGGCAATGAGCAGTTCTTC
TRBJ2-4,TRBV2,NA,NA,16,CASSASRRTLDGIQYF,TGTGCCAGCAGCGCCAGTCGAAGGACTCTGGACGGCATTCAGTACTTC
TRBJ2-7,TRBV19,NA,TRBD1,14,CATRGQGSIHEQYF,TGTGCCACCCGAGGACAGGGAAGTATCCACGAGCAGTACTTC
TRBJ2-1,TRBV27,NA,NA,14,CASSWESSYNEQFF,TGTGCCAGCAGTTGGGAGAGCTCCTACAATGAGCAGTTCTTC
TRBJ1-2,TRBV28,NA,TRBD1,14,CASLGTGRHYGYTF,TGTGCCAGTTTAGGGACAGGGAGGCACTATGGCTACACCTTC
TRBJ2-7,TRBV9,NA,NA,14,CASRIFGVFCEQYF,TGTGCCAGCCGAATCTTCGGGGTTTTTTGCGAGCAGTACTTC
TRBJ2-3,TRBV25-1,NA,TRBD1,16,CASSSAPGQGADTQYF,TGTGCCAGCAGTTCAGCACCGGGACAGGGGGCAGATACGCAGTATTTT
TRBJ2-4,TRBV9,NA,NA,13,CASSVEGGNIQYF,TGTGCCAGCAGCGTAGAGGGGGGAAACATTCAGTACTTC
TRBJ1-3,TRBV5-4,once,NA,14,CASSTASSGNTIYF,TGTGCCAGCAGCACAGCCAGCTCTGGAAACACCATATATTTT
TRBJ2-7,TRBV28,NA,TRBD1,12,CASRTGFYEQYF,TGTGCCAGCCGGACAGGATTCTACGAGCAGTACTTC
TRBJ2-2,TRBV5-4,NA,NA,12,CASSLSVGELFF,TGTGCCAGCAGCTTGTCAGTCGGGGAGCTGTTTTTT
TRBJ2-3,TRBV29-1,NA,NA,9,CSVRDPQYF,TGCAGCGTTCGCGACCCGCAGTATTTT
TRBJ2-2,TRBV6-1,once,TRBD1,17,CASSEAGGQLNTGELFF,TGTGCCAGCAGTGAAGCTGGGGGACAGCTGAACACCGGGGAGCTGTTTTTT
TRBJ2-7,TRBV6-6,once,NA,13,CASTPTGSYEQYF,TGTGCCAGCACCCCGACAGGTTCCTACGAGCAGTACTTC
TRBJ1-2,TRBV10-3,NA,NA,14,CAISESRQNYGYTF,TGTGCCATCAGTGAGTCGAGACAGAACTATGGCTACACCTTC
TRBJ2-3,TRBV5-1,NA,NA,14,CASSLDSSADTQYF,TGCGCCAGCAGCTTGGACAGTAGTGCAGATACGCAGTATTTT
TRBJ2-3,TRBV29-1,NA,TRBD1,13,CSVETGKRDTQYF,TGCAGCGTTGAGACAGGGAAAAGAGATACGCAGTATTTT
TRBJ2-1,TRBV19,NA,NA,13,CGAGHLQGNEQFF,TGTGGCGCGGGACATCTACAAGGCAATGAGCAGTTCTTC
TRBJ2-4,TRBV11-3,NA,NA,18,CASSERRPGDSTKNIQYF,TGTGCCAGCAGCGAGCGTCGTCCAGGGGATTCGACCAAAAACATTCAGTACTTC
TRBJ2-3,TRBV7-2,NA,NA,16,CASSARQQGGADTQYF,TGTGCCAGCAGCGCCCGTCAACAGGGAGGGGCAGATACGCAGTATTTT
TRBJ2-3,TRBV10-1,once,NA,15,CASSERLLGTDTQYF,TGCGCCAGCAGTGAACGTCTACTCGGGACAGATACGCAGTATTTT
TRBJ2-5,TRBV7-6,NA,TRBD1,16,CASSLGTGARQETQYF,TGTGCCAGCAGCTTAGGGACAGGGGCCCGCCAAGAGACCCAGTACTTC
TRBJ2-1,TRBV2,once,NA,14,CASSEPTGPNEQFF,TGTGCCAGCAGTGAACCCACGGGCCCCAATGAGCAGTTCTTC
TRBJ2-5,TRBV18,NA,NA,11,CASSPLETQYF,TGTGCCAGCTCACCACTAGAGACCCAGTACTTC
TRBJ2-7,TRBV9,NA,NA,15,CASSVDGLVSYEQYF,TGTGCCAGCAGCGTAGATGGTCTGGTGTCCTACGAGCAGTACTTC
TRBJ2-5,TRBV2,NA,TRBD2,16,CASSQGVGGTPETQYF,TGTGCCAGCAGCCAAGGAGTCGGGGGGACGCCAGAGACCCAGTACTTC
TRBJ1-5,TRBV2,NA,NA,16,CASSPKRGGLPGPQHF,TGTGCCAGCAGCCCCAAACGTGGCGGGCTGCCAGGGCCCCAGCATTTT
TRBJ2-5,TRBV27,NA,NA,12,CASTGRAETQYF,TGTGCCAGCACTGGCAGGGCTGAGACCCAGTACTTC